This TCR beta chain was identified in a study of T cells in Graves' hyperthyroidism and ophthalmopathy. Findings and limits, study-wide: Ophthalmopathy was distinguished from stable hyperthyroidism by 13 V-J signatures.

What was amplified from RNA transcripts were TCR beta CDR3 regions. The HTBI set primed first-round TCR CDR3 RT-PCR. Using its own MiXCR run on the multiplex PCR reads, TCRdb lists one record per CDR3 protein. The sample records around 700,000 distinct CDR3 sequences, approximately 19% being singletons. The CDR3 consists of 13 residues. J lost 3 bases, V lost 10 bases, and 7 bases had no gene match. The germline V gene has CDR1 SNHLY and CDR2 FYNNEI. As concerns this clonotype: As yet, its antigen is unknown.

Patients with uncontrolled infections, other autoimmune diseases, pregnancy or lactation were excluded. Each diagnosis was grounded in clinical symptoms, serum thyroxine and TRAb, thyroid ultrasound, and orbital computed tomography. When hyperthyroidism was first diagnosed, the blood sample was taken, preceding any ophthalmopathy symptoms. This TCR was recovered from a woman aged 45-65 years with Graves' hyperthyroidism that later progressed to Graves' ophthalmopathy. Sequenced: blood. The chain has TRBV2 and TRBJ1-1, with TRBD1 matching 8 bases. The CDR3 spells CATAQGADTEAFF. CDR3 DNA sequence: TGTGCCACCGCTCAGGGGGCGGACACTGAAGCTTTCTTT.